The 12 T cell receptor beta chains in this list originate from one sample, sequenced in a study of T-cell memory formation after mild COVID-19. Using its own MiXCR run on the 5' RACE reads, TCRdb lists one record per CDR3 protein. The data contain 120,000 to 150,000 distinct CDR3 sequences, about 5.7% of them seen just once; the ten biggest clones take up roughly 1.9%. The sample was PBMCs or a T cell subset sorted from them (not recorded which). Receptors were obtained from an adult woman who had mild COVID-19 (a few samples of this study predate the infection). Cell type and time point are not known.

The chain links TRBV7-2 to TRBJ2-7; TRBD2 agrees at 11 bases. In germline, CDR1 is SGHTA, CDR2 FQGNSA. The V segment lost 0 bases and the J segment 6 bases; nucleotides outside the gene matches: 4. The CDR3 runs 15 residues. In nucleotides, the CDR3 is TGTGCCAGCAGCTTAGCGACTAGCGGGATCGGCGAGCAGTACTTC. This sequence encodes CASSLATSGIGEQYF.

In this sample, this clonotype turned up many times. The chain employs TRBV5-1 and TRBJ2-5; the D is unclear. Germline V gene data show CDR1 as SGHRS and CDR2 as YFSETQ. The CDR3 sequence is 14 residues long. Trimming took off 1 base at V and 2 bases at J, with 9 bases between the two ends. CDR3 DNA: TGCGCCAGCAGCTTGTTACAGATTCAAGAGACCCAGTACTTC. It specifies CASSLLQIQETQYF.

This clonotype was recorded a few times. This sequence joins TRBV5-4 and TRBJ2-7; D remains unclear. V dropped 4 bases and J dropped 0 bases, with 23 bases sitting between them. In germline, CDR1 is SGHNT, CDR2 YYREEE (reference sequence). This CDR3 has 18 amino acids. This CDR3 is CASSPGVASIPLSYEQYF. Written as DNA, the CDR3 is TGTGCCAGCAGCCCGGGCGTAGCTTCTATTCCACTCTCCTACGAGCAGTACTTC.

Only a few counts were recorded for this clonotype. The chain recombines TRBV10-3 with TRBJ2-5; maybe TRBD2 (6 bases). The germline V and J ends were trimmed by 5 bases and 2 bases, with 9 bases remaining between them. Germline V gives CDR1 ENHRY, CDR2 SYGVKD. The CDR3 loop spans 13 amino acids. The CDR3, as DNA: TGTGCCATCAGTTGGAGGGAGCAAGAGACCCAGTACTTC. This codes for CAISWREQETQYF.

The sample holds many counts of this clonotype. This sequence joins TRBV5-1 and TRBJ2-3; 7 nucleotides agree with TRBD1. The CDR3 is 14 amino acids. The germline V gene has CDR1 SGHRS and CDR2 YFSETQ. The V segment lost 0 bases and the J segment 6 bases; nucleotides outside the gene matches: 4. The CDR3 is CASSLGGGQDTQYF. The DNA for the CDR3 is TGCGCCAGCAGCTTGGGAGGGGGCCAGGATACGCAGTATTTT.

A few counts support this clonotype. The rearrangement uses TRBV6-5 and TRBJ1-1; D gene ambiguous. This CDR3 has 15 amino acids. Trimming left V 0 bases short and J 0 bases short, with 8 bases between. Germline V gives CDR1 MNHEY, CDR2 SVGAGI. This CDR3 is CASSYSRRVNTEAFF. CDR3 DNA sequence: TGTGCCAGCAGTTACTCGAGGCGGGTGAACACTGAAGCTTTCTTT.

This clonotype appeared many times. J is TRBJ2-5 and V is TRBV20-1; D call uncertain. The CDR3 is 13 residues long. Trimming took 2 bases from V and 4 from J, leaving 11 bases between them. Germline CDR1 DFQATT, CDR2 SNEGSKA (reference sequence). CDR3 DNA sequence: TGCAGTGCTAGACCCCTAGGGCTAGAGACCCAGTACTTC. Translation gives CSARPLGLETQYF.

This clonotype was observed at least ten times. The V call is TRBV5-5, the J call TRBJ2-3; D not resolved. Trimming took 4 bases from V and 2 from J, leaving 14 bases between them. The CDR3 contains 15 residues. Germline lookup yields CDR1 SGHKS and CDR2 YYEKEE (reference sequence). CDR3 amino acids: CASSADKAPTDTQYF. The DNA of the CDR3 is TGTGCCAGCAGCGCCGACAAAGCCCCCACAGATACGCAGTATTTT.

In its sample, this clonotype was seen a few times. The chain has TRBV29-1 and TRBJ2-1; 9 bases match TRBD2. The CDR3 extends over 14 amino acids. Per germline, CDR1 SQVTM and CDR2 ANQGSEA. V trimming: 4 bases; J trimming: 2 bases; junction bases outside the gene matches: 3. The CDR3 DNA follows: TGCAGCGTTGTGGCGGGGGGGCCCTACAATGAGCAGTTCTTC. As protein: CSVVAGGPYNEQFF.

This clonotype appeared a few times. The J gene is TRBJ1-2, the V gene TRBV2; no reliable D call. The germline V gene encodes CDR1 SNHLY and CDR2 FYNNEI. The CDR3 has 12 amino acids. With 8 bases removed from V and 2 bases from J, the gap between germline ends came to 9 bases. The CDR3 DNA is TGTGCCAGCTGGGCGGAGAACTATGGCTACACCTTC. This sequence encodes CASWAENYGYTF.

This sequence joins TRBV19 and TRBJ1-1; D is unclear. There are 14 residues in the CDR3. V dropped 6 bases and J dropped 6 bases, with 17 bases sitting between them. The germline V gene encodes CDR1 LNHDA and CDR2 SQIVND (reference sequence). The CDR3 reads CASRLGGTDPEAFF. The CDR3 DNA reads TGTGCCAGTAGACTGGGAGGTACTGACCCTGAAGCTTTCTTT.

This clonotype was seen only a few times. This rearrangement joins TRBV14 to TRBJ2-2; D is ambiguous. The CDR3 runs 13 residues. Germline-derived CDR1 and CDR2 are SGHDN and FVKESK. Between the trimmed V and J ends, which lost 4 bases and 0 bases, there was a span of 3 bases. The CDR3 is CASSRSNTGELFF. In nucleotides, the CDR3 is TGTGCCAGCAGCCGATCGAACACCGGGGAGCTGTTTTTT. Full variable domain (remainder filled in from reference TRBV14 and TRBJ2-2): EAGVTQFPSHSVIEKGQTVTLRCDPISGHDNLYWYRRVMGKEIKFLLHFVKESKQDESGMPNNRFLAERTGGTYSTLKVQPAELEDSGVYFCASSRSNTGELFFGEGSRLTVL.